This T cell receptor (beta chain) was captured in a study of blood T cell repertoires in COVID-19. Overall study context: Samples came from the United States, Italy and Spain, spanning acute and convalescent COVID-19. Sources were T cells, B-cell-depleted T cells, or PBMCs; the material itself was cDNA or gDNA.

Authors' processing steps: By means of reference gene primer amplification, nucleated cell counts were estimated. TCRdb's table, derived via immunoSEQ multiplex PCR, lists solely in-frame clones and lacks some. For V, J and clone size, that table is used; D and trimming come from the DNA. The profile shows a few hundred thousand clones, under 85% of them singletons. Seattle patients were enrolled during active infection and followed longitudinally. Germline V gene lookup returns CDR1 MNHEY and CDR2 SMNVEV (reference sequence). V lost 2 bases, J lost 1 base, and 22 bases lay in between. The CDR3 extends over 19 amino acids.

Sequencing input: peripheral blood. J is TRBJ2-3 and V is TRBV27; weak D call: TRBD2 (5 bases). This sequence was found in a woman aged 30 to 39 with COVID-19, enrolled during active disease. DNA for the CDR3: TGTGCCAGCAGTTTAGTGGCCCAGCGGAGGAAAGGGCGCACAGATACGCAGTATTTT. Protein: CASSLVAQRRKGRTDTQYF.